This T cell receptor beta chain originates from a study of cytomegalovirus exposure and HLA in healthy donors. A single count supports this clone. PCR used 60 Vbeta primers and 13 Jbeta primers. TCRdb's table, derived via immunoSEQ multiplex PCR, lists solely in-frame clones and lacks some. The sample carries roughly 130,000 clones, 73% recorded once. The germline CDR1 and CDR2 sequences are MGHRA and YSYEKL. The CDR3 runs 14 residues. Trimming took 0 bases from V and 15 from J; bases not matched to a gene: 10. Sequencing was performed on PBMCs. The sequence derives from a woman in her forties in good health and CMV-seronegative. This chain joins TRBV4-1 and TRBJ2-1; 8 bases are a match to TRBD2. CDR3: CASSQEYQGLGLFF. The DNA for the CDR3 is TGCGCCAGCAGCCAAGAATACCAGGGACTAGGTCTGTTCTTC.